This T cell receptor (beta chain) was profiled in a study of T-cell memory formation after mild COVID-19. Background on the study: Clustering of TCRs was largely donor specific. Points from the study as a whole: Clones contracting over day 15 to 85 were CD4/CD8 balanced, with later expanders leaning CD4+. Pre-infection memory contained some responding clones, which suggested that cross-reactive memory had joined.

The germline CDR1 and CDR2 sequences are GTSNPN and SVGIG (reference sequence). This CDR3 is built from 13 residues. The V gene lost 2 bases and the J gene lost 7 bases, with 15 bases spanning the gap. MiXCR, run by TCRdb on the 5' RACE reads, gives a single entry per CDR3 protein. The top ten clones hold approximately 13% of a sample with around 370,000 distinct CDR3 sequences, roughly 21% of them seen once. In this sample, this clonotype turned up a few times. Its specificity is not known. The clonotype comes from an adult woman who had mild COVID-19 (a few samples of this study predate the infection). Cell type and time point are not known. Specimen: PBMCs or a T cell subset sorted from them (not recorded which). The genes are TRBV30 and TRBJ2-7, with D possibly being TRBD2 (7 bases). CDR3 nucleotide sequence: TGTGCCTGGAGTAATCGGGGGGCGGGGGAGCAGTACTTC. This translates into CAWSNRGAGEQYF.